This T cell receptor (beta chain) was recovered during a study of blood T cell repertoires in COVID-19. Study summary: Acute-phase and convalescent COVID-19 samples originated in the United States, Italy and Spain. In each case, the material was cDNA or gDNA derived from T cells, B-cell-depleted T cells, or PBMCs.

This clone was picked up one time. Authors' methods: Quantification of nucleated cells was approximated via reference gene primer amplification. TCRdb's table, derived via immunoSEQ multiplex PCR, lists solely in-frame clones and lacks some. V, J and clone size derive from that table, while D and trimming were established from the DNA sequence. This sample carries 130,000 or so clones, roughly 90% of them seen once, and the ten largest clones take roughly 2.1%. V was clipped by 0 bases and J by 5 bases, with 6 bases between them. Germline V gives CDR1 LGHNA, CDR2 YSLEER. The CDR3 is 13 residues long. The chain recombines TRBV4-3 with TRBJ2-3; D perhaps matches TRBD2 (5 bases). The sample comprised peripheral blood. The TCR was taken from a man in his 70s with active COVID-19. The CDR3 sequence is CASSQDRGDTQYF. The DNA of the CDR3 is TGCGCCAGCAGCCAAGATCGGGGAGATACGCAGTATTTT.